Listed below are T cell receptor beta chains from one sample, sequenced in a study of regulatory T cells in long-lasting Graves disease. TCRdb redid the calling of the multiplex PCR reads with MiXCR, one entry per CDR3 protein. Seen here are approximately 470,000 distinct CDR3 sequences, 15% to 20% observed once, and the top ten hold 10% to 15%. In addition, the sample was reused for a study of T cells in Graves' hyperthyroidism and ophthalmopathy.

Material: peripheral blood mononuclear cells (PBMCs), obtained at new diagnosis, from a patient treated with antithyroid drugs. All receptors derive from a man between 35 and 55 years old with Graves disease. The CDR3 runs from the conserved cysteine through the conserved F or W. Each record gives: V gene, clone size, J gene, D gene, CDR3 length, CDR3 protein, CDR3 DNA. The D gene is left open where the match is weak. Not every row has a clone size; where given, it reads once, few, many or a size class.

v_call: TRBV2
clone_size: -
j_call: TRBJ2-1
d_call: -
cdr3_length: 16
cdr3_aa: CASSQETIRPYNEQFF
cdr3_nt: TGTGCCAGCAGCCAGGAGACTATAAGGCCCTACAATGAGCAGTTCTTC

v_call: TRBV5-6
clone_size: many
j_call: TRBJ2-1
d_call: -
cdr3_length: 15
cdr3_aa: CASSSYTSSYNEQFF
cdr3_nt: TGTGCCAGCAGCTCCTACACAAGCTCCTACAATGAGCAGTTCTTC

v_call: TRBV2
clone_size: -
j_call: TRBJ1-6
d_call: -
cdr3_length: 13
cdr3_aa: CASSDTGNSPLHF
cdr3_nt: TGTGCCAGCAGTGATACAGGGAATTCACCCCTCCACTTT

v_call: TRBV7-9
clone_size: many
j_call: TRBJ1-4
d_call: TRBD1
cdr3_length: 14
cdr3_aa: CASSTGTGGEKLFF
cdr3_nt: TGTGCCAGCAGCACAGGGACAGGGGGTGAAAAACTGTTTTTT

v_call: TRBV28
clone_size: many
j_call: TRBJ2-7
d_call: -
cdr3_length: 14
cdr3_aa: CASSSPSLAHEQYF
cdr3_nt: TGTGCCAGCAGTTCCCCCTCACTCGCTCACGAGCAGTACTTC

v_call: TRBV12-3/TRBV12-4
clone_size: many
j_call: TRBJ1-1
d_call: TRBD1
cdr3_length: 14
cdr3_aa: CASRLQGVNTEAFF
cdr3_nt: TGTGCCAGCAGATTACAGGGGGTGAACACTGAAGCTTTCTTT

v_call: TRBV11-2
clone_size: many
j_call: TRBJ1-2
d_call: TRBD1
cdr3_length: 14
cdr3_aa: CASSSPRTGGGYTF
cdr3_nt: TGTGCCAGCAGCTCCCCCCGGACAGGGGGTGGCTACACCTTC

v_call: TRBV11-2
clone_size: many
j_call: TRBJ1-4
d_call: -
cdr3_length: 14
cdr3_aa: CASSRGVSNEKLFF
cdr3_nt: TGTGCCAGCAGCCGAGGGGTCTCTAATGAAAAACTGTTTTTT

v_call: TRBV20-1
clone_size: -
j_call: TRBJ1-1
d_call: -
cdr3_length: 15
cdr3_aa: CSARVAVTANTEAFF
cdr3_nt: TGCAGTGCTAGAGTCGCGGTAACAGCAAACACTGAAGCTTTCTTT

v_call: TRBV3-1
clone_size: many
j_call: TRBJ2-7
d_call: TRBD2
cdr3_length: 13
cdr3_aa: CASSQRGDYEQYF
cdr3_nt: TGTGCCAGCAGCCAGCGGGGGGACTACGAGCAGTACTTC

v_call: TRBV11-2
clone_size: many
j_call: TRBJ2-1
d_call: -
cdr3_length: 15
cdr3_aa: CASSSRTVSYNEQFF
cdr3_nt: TGTGCCAGCAGCTCTAGGACGGTCTCCTACAATGAGCAGTTCTTC

v_call: TRBV4-1
clone_size: many
j_call: TRBJ1-2
d_call: -
cdr3_length: 15
cdr3_aa: CASSQEPGDNYGYTF
cdr3_nt: TGCGCCAGCAGCCAAGAGCCAGGAGACAACTATGGCTACACCTTC

v_call: TRBV27
clone_size: many
j_call: TRBJ1-2
d_call: TRBD1
cdr3_length: 15
cdr3_aa: CASSLDRGRSYGYTF
cdr3_nt: TGTGCCAGCAGTTTGGATAGGGGGCGCAGCTATGGCTACACCTTC

v_call: TRBV20-1
clone_size: -
j_call: TRBJ1-3
d_call: TRBD1
cdr3_length: 15
cdr3_aa: CSARADRVRGNTIYF
cdr3_nt: TGCAGTGCTAGGGCCGACAGGGTGCGTGGAAACACCATATATTTT

v_call: TRBV25-1
clone_size: many
j_call: TRBJ2-5
d_call: -
cdr3_length: 14
cdr3_aa: CASSEIEGRETQYF
cdr3_nt: TGTGCCAGCAGTGAAATCGAGGGGAGAGAGACCCAGTACTTC

v_call: TRBV5-1
clone_size: many
j_call: TRBJ2-7
d_call: -
cdr3_length: 17
cdr3_aa: CASSLASGQLLSYEQYF
cdr3_nt: TGCGCCAGCAGCTTGGCCAGTGGACAGCTGCTTTCCTACGAGCAGTACTTC

v_call: TRBV5-1
clone_size: many
j_call: TRBJ1-4
d_call: -
cdr3_length: 14
cdr3_aa: CASSLANPNEKLFF
cdr3_nt: TGCGCCAGCAGCTTGGCGAACCCTAATGAAAAACTGTTTTTT

v_call: TRBV6-9
clone_size: many
j_call: TRBJ1-5
d_call: -
cdr3_length: 14
cdr3_aa: CASSYSGAHQPQHF
cdr3_nt: TGTGCCAGCAGTTACTCAGGGGCGCATCAGCCCCAGCATTTT

v_call: TRBV6-7
clone_size: many
j_call: TRBJ2-3
d_call: TRBD2
cdr3_length: 17
cdr3_aa: CASSPLAGVGFTDTQYF
cdr3_nt: TGTGCCAGCAGTCCACTAGCGGGAGTCGGCTTTACAGATACGCAGTATTTT

v_call: TRBV7-9
clone_size: many
j_call: TRBJ2-5
d_call: TRBD2
cdr3_length: 20
cdr3_aa: CASSPPGGVAGVPFQETQYF
cdr3_nt: TGTGCCAGCAGCCCACCCGGTGGCGTAGCGGGAGTACCCTTTCAAGAGACCCAGTACTTC

v_call: TRBV29-1
clone_size: -
j_call: TRBJ2-4
d_call: TRBD2
cdr3_length: 13
cdr3_aa: CSVEASGSNIQYF
cdr3_nt: TGCAGCGTTGAGGCTAGCGGGAGTAACATTCAGTACTTC

v_call: TRBV9
clone_size: -
j_call: TRBJ2-5
d_call: -
cdr3_length: 13
cdr3_aa: CASSARLEETQYF
cdr3_nt: TGTGCCAGCAGTGCTAGGCTGGAAGAGACCCAGTACTTC

v_call: TRBV7-3
clone_size: -
j_call: TRBJ1-6
d_call: -
cdr3_length: 14
cdr3_aa: CASSLGLLDSPLHF
cdr3_nt: TGTGCCAGCAGCTTGGGACTCCTGGATTCACCCCTCCACTTT

v_call: TRBV20-1
clone_size: many
j_call: TRBJ2-7
d_call: TRBD2
cdr3_length: 13
cdr3_aa: CSATSGRAYEQYF
cdr3_nt: TGCAGTGCAACTAGCGGGAGGGCCTACGAGCAGTACTTC